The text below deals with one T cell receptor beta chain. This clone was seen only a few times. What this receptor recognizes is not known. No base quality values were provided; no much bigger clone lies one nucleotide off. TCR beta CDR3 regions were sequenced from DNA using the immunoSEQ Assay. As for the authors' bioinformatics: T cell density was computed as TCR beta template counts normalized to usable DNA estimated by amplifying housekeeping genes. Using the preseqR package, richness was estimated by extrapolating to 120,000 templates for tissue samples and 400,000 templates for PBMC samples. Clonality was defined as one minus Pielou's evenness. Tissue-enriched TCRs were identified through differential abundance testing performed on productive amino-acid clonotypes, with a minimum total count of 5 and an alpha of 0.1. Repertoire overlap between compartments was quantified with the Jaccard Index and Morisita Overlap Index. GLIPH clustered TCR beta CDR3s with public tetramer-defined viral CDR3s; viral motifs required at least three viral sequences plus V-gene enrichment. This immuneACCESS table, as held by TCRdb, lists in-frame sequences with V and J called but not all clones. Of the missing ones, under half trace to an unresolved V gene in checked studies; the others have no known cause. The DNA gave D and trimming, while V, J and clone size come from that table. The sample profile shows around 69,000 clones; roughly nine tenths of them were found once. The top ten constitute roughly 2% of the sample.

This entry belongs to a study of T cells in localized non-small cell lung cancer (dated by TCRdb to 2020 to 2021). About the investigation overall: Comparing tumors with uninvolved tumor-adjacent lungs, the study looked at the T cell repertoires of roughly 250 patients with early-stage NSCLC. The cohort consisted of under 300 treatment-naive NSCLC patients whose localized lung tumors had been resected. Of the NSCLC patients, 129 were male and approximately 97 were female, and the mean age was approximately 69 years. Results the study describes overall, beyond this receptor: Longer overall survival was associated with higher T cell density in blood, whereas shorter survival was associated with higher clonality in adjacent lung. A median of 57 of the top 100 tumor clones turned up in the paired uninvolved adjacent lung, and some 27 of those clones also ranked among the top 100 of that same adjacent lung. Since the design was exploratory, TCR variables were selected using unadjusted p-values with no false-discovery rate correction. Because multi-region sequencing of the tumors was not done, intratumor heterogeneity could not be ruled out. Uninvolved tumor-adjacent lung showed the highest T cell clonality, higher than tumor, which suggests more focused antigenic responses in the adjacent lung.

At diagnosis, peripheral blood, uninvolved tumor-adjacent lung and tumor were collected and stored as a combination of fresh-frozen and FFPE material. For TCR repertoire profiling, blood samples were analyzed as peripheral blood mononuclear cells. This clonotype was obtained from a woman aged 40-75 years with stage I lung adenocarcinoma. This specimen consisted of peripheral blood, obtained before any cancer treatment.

The CDR3 here reads CATSRTGSNEKLFF. The DNA reads TGTGCCACCAGCAGGACAGGGAGTAATGAAAAACTGTTTTTT. The rearranged segments are TRBV15 and TRBJ1-4, with 7 bases in between that match TRBD1. In the germline V gene (reference sequence), CDR1 corresponds to LNHNV and CDR2 to YYDKDF. The CDR3 covers 14 residues, taking in both the cysteine and the phenylalanine. The retained sequence is limited to the CDR3, 42 bases, with the frame set at the first base. Germline trimming amounts to 3 bases on V and 4 bases on J, with 2 as the count of junction bases outside the gene matches. Supplemented by the reference TRBV15 and TRBJ1-4 proteins around the CDR3, the complete variable domain is DAMVIQNPRYQVTQFGKPVTLSCSQTLNHNVMYWYQQKSSQAPKLLFHYYDKDFNNEADTPDNFQSRRPNTSFCFLDIRSPGLGDTAMYLCATSRTGSNEKLFFGSGTQLSVL.